This T cell receptor beta chain was sequenced in a study of beta chain features in type 1 diabetes. Since all of the isolated RNA was reverse transcribed, expressed TCRB transcripts were what got sequenced. The repertoire was sequenced with immunoSEQ multiplex PCR; TCRdb's copy has only in-frame clones and lacks some. Found here are under 950,000 clones, around a sixth of them singletons; the top ten hold 0.023%. Sequencing was done on a sample of naive CD4+ T cells from blood. The clonotype originates from a woman aged 18-29 years in good health.

CDR3: CASSYTGVSYNEQFF. The CDR3 nucleotides read TGTGCCAGTAGTTATACAGGGGTCTCCTACAATGAGCAGTTCTTC. The chain recombines TRBV19 with TRBJ2-1; TRBD1 matches at 7 bases. J was trimmed by 0 bases and V by 5 bases; bases with no gene match: 4. Germline V lookup: CDR1 LNHDA, CDR2 SQIVND (reference sequence). The CDR3 loop spans 15 amino acids.